Reported below is one T cell receptor (beta chain). Its specificity is not known. Trimming shortened V by 8 bases and J by 5 bases, and 18 bases separated the two germline ends. The V gene's germline CDR1 is DFQATT and CDR2 SNEGSKA (reference sequence). The CDR3 length is 13 residues. The record originates from a study of CD8 T cells in ankylosing spondylitis. A quantitative 5'-RACE method, one with molecular barcodes, was used to make TCR beta libraries. Each CDR3 protein is one row after TCRdb ran MiXCR on the 5' RACE reads. Among about 250,000 distinct CDR3 sequences listed, approximately 30% were seen once. Overall study findings and caveats: In peripheral blood, disease-linked CD8+ clones occurred at relatively low frequencies. Reports of some motif variants in reactive arthritis synovial fluid and blood predate this one. Significant enrichment of disease-linked clones was reported in matched ankylosing spondylitis synovial fluid.

The sequence was obtained from a male donor with ankylosing spondylitis or in good health (not recorded which). Sequencing was performed on blood, either unsorted or a sorted T cell fraction (not recorded which). V gene TRBV20-1 combines with J gene TRBJ2-5; D not resolved. CDR3: CSLRLLPRETQYF. CDR3 sequence (DNA): TGCAGTCTCCGGTTGTTGCCGAGGGAGACCCAGTACTTC.